This TCR beta chain is from a study of blood T cell repertoires in COVID-19. Produced via immunoSEQ multiplex PCR; TCRdb's table is partial and in-frame only. The data hold over 200,000 clones, with 84% observed a single time. This CDR3 contains 14 residues. Germline V lookup: CDR1 SEHNR, CDR2 FQNEAQ (reference sequence). V lost 1 base and J lost 4; bases outside the gene matches: 3. This clonotype was obtained from a man aged 35 to 55 who had recovered from COVID-19. The sequenced sample consisted of peripheral blood. The chain recombines TRBV7-9 with TRBJ1-2; 7 bases fit TRBD1. The CDR3 coding sequence is TGTGCCAGCAGCTTAGATTGGACAGGCTATGGCTACACCTTC. This codes for CASSLDWTGYGYTF.